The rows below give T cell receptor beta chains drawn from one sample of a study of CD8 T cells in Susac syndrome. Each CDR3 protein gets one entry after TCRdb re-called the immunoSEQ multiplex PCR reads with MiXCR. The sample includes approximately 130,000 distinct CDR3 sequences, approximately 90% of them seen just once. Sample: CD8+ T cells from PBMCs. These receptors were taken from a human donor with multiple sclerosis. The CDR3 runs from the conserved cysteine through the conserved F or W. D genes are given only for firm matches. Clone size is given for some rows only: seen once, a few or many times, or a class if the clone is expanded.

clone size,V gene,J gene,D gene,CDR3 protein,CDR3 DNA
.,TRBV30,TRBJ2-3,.,CAWSRLARSTDTQYF,TGTGCCTGGAGTAGGCTAGCGAGAAGCACAGATACGCAGTATTTT
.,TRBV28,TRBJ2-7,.,CASSLTGSVYEQYF,TGTGCCAGCAGTTTGACGGGGTCGGTCTACGAGCAGTACTTC
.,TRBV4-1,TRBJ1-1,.,CASSQETKGPTEAFF,TGCGCCAGCAGCCAAGAAACGAAGGGGCCGACTGAAGCTTTCTTT
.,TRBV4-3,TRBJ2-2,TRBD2,CASSQDHGGEGTGELFF,TGCGCCAGCAGCCAAGATCACGGAGGGGAGGGCACCGGGGAGCTGTTTTTT
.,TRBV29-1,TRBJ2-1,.,CSVDLWNNEQFF,TGCAGCGTTGATCTCTGGAACAATGAGCAGTTCTTC
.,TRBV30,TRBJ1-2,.,CAWGSPRLGGYGYTF,TGTGCCTGGGGGTCCCCCCGCTTAGGAGGCTATGGCTACACCTTC
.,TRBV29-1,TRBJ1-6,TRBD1,CSVRTGGYNSPLHF,TGCAGCGTTCGGACAGGCGGCTATAATTCACCCCTCCACTTT
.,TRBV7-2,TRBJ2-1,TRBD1,CASSDGQGAYEQFF,TGTGCCAGCAGCGACGGGCAGGGGGCTTATGAGCAGTTCTTC
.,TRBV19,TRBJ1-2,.,CASRSSGPYGYTF,TGTGCCAGTAGGTCGAGCGGGCCCTATGGCTACACCTTC
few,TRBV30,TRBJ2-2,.,CAWSVGSGELFF,TGTGCCTGGAGTGTAGGTTCCGGGGAGCTGTTTTTT
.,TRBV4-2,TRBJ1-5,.,CASSQDMENQPQHF,TGTGCCAGCAGCCAAGACATGGAAAATCAGCCCCAGCATTTT
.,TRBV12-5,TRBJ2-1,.,CASGLGNEQFF,TGTGCTAGTGGTTTAGGAAATGAGCAGTTCTTC
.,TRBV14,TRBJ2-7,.,CASGQAYEQYF,TGTGCCAGCGGGCAGGCCTACGAGCAGTACTTC
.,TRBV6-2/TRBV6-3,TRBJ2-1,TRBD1,CASSSGQNNEQFF,TGTGCCAGCAGTTCGGGACAGAACAATGAGCAGTTCTTC
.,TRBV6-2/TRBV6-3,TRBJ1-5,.,CASSYMGLSNQPQHF,TGTGCCAGCAGTTACATGGGCTTAAGCAATCAGCCCCAGCATTTT
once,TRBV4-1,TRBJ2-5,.,CASSQAPGEQETQYF,TGCGCCAGCAGCCAAGCCCCGGGGGAACAAGAGACCCAGTACTTC
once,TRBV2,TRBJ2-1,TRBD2,CASMREGRNEQFF,TGTGCCAGCATGCGGGAGGGTAGGAATGAGCAGTTCTTC
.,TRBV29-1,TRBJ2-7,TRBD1,CSVGEEDRGPDEQYF,TGCAGCGTGGGCGAAGAAGACAGGGGCCCAGACGAGCAGTACTTC
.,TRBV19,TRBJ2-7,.,CAVGRGLDEQYF,TGTGCCGTCGGGAGAGGGTTGGACGAGCAGTACTTC
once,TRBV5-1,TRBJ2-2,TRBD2,CASGDSSGSPGELFF,TGCGCCAGCGGGGACTCTAGCGGGAGTCCCGGGGAGCTGTTTTTT
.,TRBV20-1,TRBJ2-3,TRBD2,CSAPAGTSGNRFTDTQYF,TGCAGTGCTCCCGCCGGGACTAGCGGGAACCGGTTCACAGATACGCAGTATTTT
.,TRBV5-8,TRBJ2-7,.,CASPQLSSEQYF,TGTGCCAGTCCCCAGCTTTCAAGTGAGCAGTACTTC
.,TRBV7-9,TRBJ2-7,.,CASSSQTSYEQYF,TGTGCCAGCAGCTCCCAAACGTCCTACGAGCAGTACTTC
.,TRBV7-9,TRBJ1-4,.,CASSLVGQEKLFF,TGTGCCAGCAGCTTAGTAGGTCAGGAAAAACTGTTTTTT
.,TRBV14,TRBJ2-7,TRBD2,CASSPGLAGSSYEQYF,TGTGCCAGCAGCCCCGGCCTAGCGGGTAGCTCCTACGAGCAGTACTTC
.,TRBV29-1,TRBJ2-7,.,CSVKDSAAEQYF,TGCAGCGTTAAAGACAGCGCTGCCGAGCAGTACTTC
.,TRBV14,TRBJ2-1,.,CASSQYSTRGEQFF,TGTGCCAGCAGCCAATACTCCACTAGGGGTGAGCAGTTCTTC
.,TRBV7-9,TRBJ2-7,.,CASSARTGLIYEQYF,TGTGCCAGCAGCGCCCGGACTGGTTTGATCTACGAGCAGTACTTC
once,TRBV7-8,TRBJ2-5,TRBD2,CASSPPVRAGPALVETQYF,TGTGCCAGCAGCCCCCCCGTAAGAGCGGGGCCAGCTTTGGTGGAGACCCAGTACTTC
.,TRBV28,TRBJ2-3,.,CASSPRRGTQYF,TGTGCCAGCAGCCCCCGACGGGGTACGCAGTATTTT
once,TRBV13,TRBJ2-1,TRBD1,CASSSRQGAYNEQFF,TGTGCCAGCAGCTCCCGACAGGGGGCTTACAATGAGCAGTTCTTC
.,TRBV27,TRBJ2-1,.,CASSLRQVEYNEQFF,TGTGCCAGCAGTTTACGACAGGTGGAATACAATGAGCAGTTCTTC
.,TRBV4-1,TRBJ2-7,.,CASSPHSDNSYEQYF,TGCGCCAGCAGCCCACATAGCGACAACTCCTACGAGCAGTACTTC
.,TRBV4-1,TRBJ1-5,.,CASQHLLGNQPQHF,TGCGCCAGCCAGCACCTCCTTGGCAATCAGCCCCAGCATTTT
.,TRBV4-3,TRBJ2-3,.,CASSSGEGDTQYF,TGCGCCAGCAGCTCAGGGGAGGGGGATACGCAGTATTTT
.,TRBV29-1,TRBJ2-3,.,CSAGKGADTQYF,TGCAGCGCCGGCAAGGGGGCAGATACGCAGTATTTT
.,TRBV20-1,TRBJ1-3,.,CSARGEAGNTIYF,TGCAGTGCTAGGGGGGAAGCTGGAAACACCATATATTTT
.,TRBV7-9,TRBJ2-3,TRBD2,CASSFVAGVSDTQYF,TGTGCCAGCAGCTTTGTAGCGGGAGTGTCAGATACGCAGTATTTT
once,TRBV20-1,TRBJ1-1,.,CSATGRWVNTEAFF,TGCAGTGCTACCGGGAGGTGGGTGAACACTGAAGCTTTCTTT
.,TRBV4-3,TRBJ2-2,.,CASSQDVSANTGELFF,TGCGCCAGCAGCCAAGATGTGAGCGCGAACACCGGGGAGCTGTTTTTT